This T cell receptor (beta chain) was identified during a study of beta chain features in type 1 diabetes. Notes on the study in general: Patients and controls would share equally any PCR tilt toward shorter templates. Significant though moderate, a shortening of TCRB CDR3s appeared in all four CD4+ subsets of Type 1 diabetes patients.

The sequenced template was cDNA made from the entire isolated RNA. Repertoires were generated with immunoSEQ multiplex PCR, while TCRdb's copy carries only in-frame clones and drops some. Found here are some 350,000 clones, about 13% of them singletons; the top ten hold nearly 0.015%. CD45RO/CCR7/CD25/CD127/CD95/CD27 staining was used to isolate CD4+ naive, central memory, regulatory and stem cell-like memory cells by sorting. Over 95% purity was reached by all sorted populations. Germline loops: CDR1 SGHTA, CDR2 FQGNSA. The CDR3 length is 15 residues. Trimming left V 5 bases short and J 6 bases short, with 18 bases between. As regards this clone: Its antigen is not identified.

The chain joins TRBV7-2 to TRBJ2-3, with D possibly TRBD2 on 5 matching bases. This clonotype was sampled from a woman aged 18-29 years with type 1 diabetes. Input material: naive CD4+ T cells from blood. Written as DNA, the CDR3 is TGTGCCAGCAGCCTGGGTGGTAGCGTTACGGATACGCAGTATTTT. Residues: CASSLGGSVTDTQYF.